What follows are 5 T cell receptor beta chains derived from one specimen sequenced in a study of T-cell reconstitution after alpha-beta-depleted transplantation in children. Preparation of the TCRbeta library used unique molecular identifiers. MiXCR, applied by TCRdb to the PCR reads, yields one record per CDR3 protein. Among roughly 500,000 distinct CDR3 sequences, roughly 33% were seen once, and the ten largest hold around 2.3%. The material was PBMCs from the stem cell graft donor, obtained from the stem cell graft. These TCRs come from a human donor who donated a stem cell graft to a child with aplastic anemia.

The chain carries TRBV12-3 or TRBV12-4 and TRBJ2-7, with 7 bases that match TRBD1. Trimming removed 4 bases from V and 4 bases from J; junction bases left unmatched: 7. This CDR3 is built from 14 residues. The CDR3: CASSSTGVRYEQYF. CDR3 coding DNA: TGTGCCAGCAGTTCTACAGGGGTAAGATACGAGCAGTACTTC.

The chain carries TRBV5-1 and TRBJ1-2; tentatively, D is TRBD1 (5 bases). The CDR3 consists of 15 residues. V lost 4 bases, J lost 4 bases, and 17 bases lay in between. Germline assignment: CDR1 SGHRS and CDR2 YFSETQ. CDR3 bases: TGCGCCAGCAGCGCTGGGGGGGACCAGTTCTATGGCTACACCTTC. It codes for CASSAGGDQFYGYTF.

On this clonotype itself: A much larger clone differs by one base, so this may be a read error. The V gene is TRBV20-1, the J gene TRBJ1-1; D remains ambiguous. Germline V gives CDR1 DFQATT, CDR2 SNEGSKA (reference sequence). The CDR3 is 15 amino acids. The CDR3 spells CSARVRGAVNNEAFF. For the CDR3, the DNA is TGCAGTGCTAGGGTCCGGGGTGCAGTGAACAATGAAGCTTTCTTT.

In this sample, this clonotype turned up a few times. V and J are TRBV9 and TRBJ1-5, with D unclear. The CDR3 spans 14 residues. CDR1 is SGDLS, CDR2 YYNGEE, per germline. With 0 bases removed from V and 4 bases from J, the gap between germline ends came to 8 bases. The CDR3 protein is CASSVGSGNQPQHF. The CDR3 DNA follows: TGTGCCAGCAGCGTAGGGTCAGGAAATCAGCCCCAGCATTTT.

The chain has TRBV7-2 and TRBJ1-1, with a tentative D call TRBD1 (5 bases). Trimming left V 4 bases short and J 4 bases short, with 16 bases between. CDR3 length: 15 amino acids. Germline-derived CDR1 and CDR2 are SGHTA and FQGNSA. CDR3 in DNA: TGTGCCAGCAGCTCGCGGTCAACAGGACGCACTGAAGCTTTCTTT. It specifies CASSSRSTGRTEAFF. Full variable domain (outside the CDR3, taken from reference TRBV7-2 and TRBJ1-1): GAGVSQSPSNKVTEKGKDVELRCDPISGHTALYWYRQSLGQGLEFLIYFQGNSAPDKSGLPSDRFSAERTGGSVSTLTIQRTQQEDSAVYLCASSSRSTGRTEAFFGQGTRLTVV.